What follows are 13 T cell receptor beta chains derived from one specimen sequenced in a study of cytomegalovirus exposure and HLA in healthy donors. PCR used 60 Vbeta primers and 13 Jbeta primers. Repertoires were generated with immunoSEQ multiplex PCR, while TCRdb's copy carries only in-frame clones and drops some. This table has approximately 160,000 clones, approximately 80% appearing once. The specimen sequenced was PBMCs. The receptors shown here come from a woman in her twenties or thirties in good health and CMV-seronegative.

The V call is TRBV30, the J call TRBJ2-7, with D possibly TRBD1 on 5 matching bases. Germline V lookup: CDR1 GTSNPN, CDR2 SVGIG (reference sequence). V was pared by 2 bases and J by 7 bases, with 12 bases between. The CDR3 is 12 residues long. CDR3 sequence (DNA): TGTGCCTGGAGTCGGTCAGACAGAGAGCAGTACTTC. It is translated as CAWSRSDREQYF.

The chain couples TRBV5-6 to TRBJ1-6; 7 bases fit TRBD1. Germline loops: CDR1 SGHDT, CDR2 YYEEEE. With 7 bases clipped from V and 7 bases from J, the junction kept 14 bases outside the gene matches. This CDR3 is 16 amino acids long. The CDR3 DNA is TGTGCCAGCGCCCCAGGGGGGTTTCGGCCAAATTCACCCCTCCACTTT. Amino acids: CASAPGGFRPNSPLHF.

The genes are TRBV6-5 and TRBJ2-1; 13 nucleotides align to TRBD2. This CDR3 has 16 residues. Germline CDR1 and CDR2: MNHEY and SVGAGI. With 4 bases clipped from V and 3 bases from J, the junction kept 3 bases outside the gene matches. CDR3 sequence: CASSSRTSGGYNEQFF. For the CDR3, the DNA is TGTGCCAGCAGTTCGAGGACTAGCGGGGGCTACAATGAGCAGTTCTTC.

The chain has TRBV30 and TRBJ2-2; TRBD2 matches 8 bases. The junction had 14 bases not matched to a gene; V was cut back by 5 bases and J by 0 bases. Germline V gene data show CDR1 as GTSNPN and CDR2 as SVGIG (reference sequence). The CDR3 has 18 amino acids. The CDR3 region is CAWGLSGGDPSNTGELFF. The CDR3 DNA is TGTGCCTGGGGCTTAAGCGGGGGTGATCCCTCGAACACCGGGGAGCTGTTTTTT.

V gene TRBV21-1 combines with J gene TRBJ1-1; TRBD1, as called in the table, went unchecked against the DNA. TRBV21-1 represents a pseudogene. The CDR3 covers 17 residues. The CDR3 nucleotides read TGTGCCAGCAGTAAGACAGGGGGCTATGGTTGGAACACTGAAGCTTTCTTT. Residues: CASSKTGGYGWNTEAFF.

The chain couples TRBV7-8 to TRBJ2-7; TRBD1 matches 9 bases. With V trimmed by 1 base and J by 5 bases, 6 bases remained unmatched. Germline V CDR1 and CDR2: SGHVS, FQNEAQ. The CDR3 is made up of 15 amino acids. The CDR3 DNA reads as TGTGCCAGCAGCTTAGTGGGACAGGGTCCCAACGAGCAGTACTTC. It is translated as CASSLVGQGPNEQYF.

The J gene is TRBJ1-3, the V gene TRBV10-1; the D gene is possibly TRBD1 (5 bases). The V gene's germline CDR1 is WNHNN and CDR2 SYGVQD (reference sequence). Trimming cost V 5 bases and J 0 bases, with 5 bases left between them. The CDR3 runs to 13 residues. As DNA, the CDR3 is TGCGCCAGCAGTACAGGCTCTGGAAACACCATATATTTT. Amino acids: CASSTGSGNTIYF.

This clone was counted a single time. The rearrangement links TRBV27 to TRBJ2-1; TRBD1 aligns across 8 bases. Germline CDR1 and CDR2: MNHEY and SMNVEV (reference sequence). The V segment lost 3 bases and the J segment 4 bases; nucleotides outside the gene matches: 2. This CDR3 region has 14 residues. The CDR3 region is CASSFGTGYNEQFF. CDR3 sequence (DNA): TGTGCCAGCAGTTTCGGGACAGGTTACAATGAGCAGTTCTTC.

The V and J genes are TRBV4-1 and TRBJ1-6; D is ambiguous. Germline V lookup: CDR1 MGHRA, CDR2 YSYEKL. The CDR3 length is 17 residues. Trimming stripped 3 bases from V and 0 bases from J, with 12 bases between. CDR3 in DNA: TGCGCCAGCAGCCAGAGGCACCCCAGCTCCTATAATTCACCCCTCCACTTT. This encodes CASSQRHPSSYNSPLHF.

The V gene is TRBV28, the J gene TRBJ1-2; weak D call: TRBD1 (6 bases). The germline CDR1 and CDR2 sequences are MDHEN and SYDVKM. V lost 5 bases, J lost 0 bases, and 13 bases lay in between. The CDR3 has 15 residues. The CDR3 reads CASSSGQPSNYGYTF. The DNA for the CDR3 is TGTGCCAGCAGTAGCGGACAGCCCTCTAACTATGGCTACACCTTC.

The rearrangement joins TRBV11-2 to TRBJ1-1, with TRBD1 matching 7 bases. The CDR3 is 18 residues long. V lost 4 bases to trimming and J lost 0 bases; unmatched junction nucleotides: 14. Looked up from germline, CDR1 is SGHAT and CDR2 is FQNNGV. In nucleotides, the CDR3 is TGTGCCAGCAGCTCCGCGGGACAGAGAAGGCCCATGAACACTGAAGCTTTCTTT. Protein: CASSSAGQRRPMNTEAFF.

V and J are TRBV5-8 and TRBJ2-5; 10 bases are shared with TRBD2. V lost 0 bases, J lost 5 bases, and 7 bases stayed unmatched. The CDR3 runs to 16 residues. Germline CDR1 and CDR2: SGHTS and YDEGEE. In DNA form, the CDR3 reads TGTGCCAGCAGCTTGGGTCCCAGCGGGGGGGCTGAGACCCAGTACTTC. This gives the protein CASSLGPSGGAETQYF.

The chain carries TRBV7-2 and TRBJ2-5, with 12 nucleotides matching TRBD2. V gave up 5 bases and J gave up 1 base; unmatched junction bases: 5. This CDR3 spans 16 amino acids. CDR1 is SGHTA, CDR2 FQGNSA, per germline. CDR3 sequence reads: CASSPRTSGTQETQYF. CDR3 DNA sequence: TGTGCCAGCAGCCCCCGGACTAGCGGGACCCAAGAGACCCAGTACTTC. Filled out from reference TRBV7-2 and TRBJ2-5, the complete variable domain reads GAGVSQSPSNKVTEKGKDVELRCDPISGHTALYWYRQSLGQGLEFLIYFQGNSAPDKSGLPSDRFSAERTGGSVSTLTIQRTQQEDSAVYLCASSPRTSGTQETQYFGPGTRLLVL.